A selection of T cell receptor beta chains follows, all from one sample in a study of identifying expanded T cells in peripheral blood. Assay used: immunoSEQ multiplex PCR; TCRdb lists only in-frame clones, some missing. This table holds 100,000 to 150,000 clones, roughly 80% found once. The sequenced sample consisted of blood. All receptors derive from a person aged 18 to 75 in good health. Both conserved end residues are part of each CDR3. Fields, in order: clone size, J gene, D gene, V gene, CDR3 DNA, CDR3 protein. D genes are given only for firm matches. A clone size is listed for some rows: how often the clone was seen (once, few, many), or a class if it is expanded.

abundance: .
j_gene: TRBJ2-7
d_gene: TRBD2
v_gene: TRBV6-5
CDR3nt: TGTGCCAGCAGAGCGGGGGGGCAAGACGAGCAGTACTTC
CDR3aa: CASRAGGQDEQYF

abundance: .
j_gene: TRBJ2-1
d_gene: TRBD2
v_gene: TRBV10-1
CDR3nt: TGCGCCAGCAGTCCGGGGACTAGCGGGGGAGATGAGCAGTTCTTC
CDR3aa: CASSPGTSGGDEQFF

abundance: .
j_gene: TRBJ1-5
d_gene: .
v_gene: TRBV2
CDR3nt: TGTGCCAGCAGTGTACAGGAATTGGATAATCAGCCCCAGCATTTT
CDR3aa: CASSVQELDNQPQHF

abundance: .
j_gene: TRBJ2-1
d_gene: .
v_gene: TRBV7-9
CDR3nt: TGTGCCAGCAGCTTAGAAGGAGATGAGCAGTTCTTC
CDR3aa: CASSLEGDEQFF

abundance: .
j_gene: TRBJ2-1
d_gene: .
v_gene: TRBV7-6
CDR3nt: TGTGCCAGCAGCTTAGAGTGGTCCGGGACCGACAATGAGCAGTTCTTC
CDR3aa: CASSLEWSGTDNEQFF

abundance: few
j_gene: TRBJ1-3
d_gene: .
v_gene: TRBV6-5
CDR3nt: TGTGCCAGCACTTCGGATCGAAACACCATATATTTT
CDR3aa: CASTSDRNTIYF

abundance: .
j_gene: TRBJ1-1
d_gene: .
v_gene: TRBV6-5
CDR3nt: TGTGCCAGCAGCTCCACTGACAGGCCATATCGGGGTTTCTTT
CDR3aa: CASSSTDRPYRGFF

abundance: .
j_gene: TRBJ2-6
d_gene: .
v_gene: TRBV18
CDR3nt: TGTGCCAGCTCACCCCCCCCGTTCCAGGGAGTGATCGCTGGGGCCAACGTCCTGACTTTC
CDR3aa: CASSPPPFQGVIAGANVLTF

abundance: few
j_gene: TRBJ1-5
d_gene: TRBD1
v_gene: TRBV18
CDR3nt: TGTGCCAGCTCGCGAGGACAGGCGCCTCAGCCCCAGCATTTT
CDR3aa: CASSRGQAPQPQHF

abundance: many
j_gene: TRBJ1-6
d_gene: .
v_gene: TRBV7-9
CDR3nt: TGTGCCAGCTCTCTGGATCCTTCCCAATCGCCCCTCCACTTT
CDR3aa: CASSLDPSQSPLHF

abundance: .
j_gene: TRBJ2-7
d_gene: .
v_gene: TRBV5-4
CDR3nt: TGTGCCAGCAGCACCTACTACGAGCAGTACTTC
CDR3aa: CASSTYYEQYF

abundance: .
j_gene: TRBJ2-2
d_gene: .
v_gene: TRBV7-9
CDR3nt: TGTGCCAGCAGCCCGATATCGGGGAACGGGGAGCTGTTTTTT
CDR3aa: CASSPISGNGELFF

abundance: .
j_gene: TRBJ1-5
d_gene: .
v_gene: TRBV6-4
CDR3nt: TGTGCCAGCAGTGAGACAGGAAATCAGCCCCAGCATTTT
CDR3aa: CASSETGNQPQHF

abundance: few
j_gene: TRBJ1-2
d_gene: .
v_gene: TRBV19
CDR3nt: TGTGCCAGTAGTAACCTGGAGACCGCTAACTATGGCTACACCTTC
CDR3aa: CASSNLETANYGYTF

abundance: .
j_gene: TRBJ1-1
d_gene: .
v_gene: TRBV18
CDR3nt: TGTGCCAGCTCACCAGGACAGAACACTGAAGCTTTCTTT
CDR3aa: CASSPGQNTEAFF

abundance: once
j_gene: TRBJ1-2
d_gene: .
v_gene: TRBV10-3
CDR3nt: TGTGCCATGTCCCGGGGGGGCGAGACGGACTATGGCTACACCTTC
CDR3aa: CAMSRGGETDYGYTF

abundance: .
j_gene: TRBJ2-7
d_gene: .
v_gene: TRBV15
CDR3nt: TGTGCCACCAGCAGAGGGGACCTGAGCTACGAGCAGTACTTC
CDR3aa: CATSRGDLSYEQYF

abundance: .
j_gene: TRBJ2-5
d_gene: .
v_gene: TRBV4-1
CDR3nt: TGCGCCAGCAGCCAAGTATTGCTGGAGACCCAGTACTTC
CDR3aa: CASSQVLLETQYF

abundance: once
j_gene: TRBJ2-4
d_gene: TRBD1
v_gene: TRBV25-1
CDR3nt: TGTGCCAGCAGTGACCTCTCGACAGGGGTAGCCAAAAACATTCAGTACTTC
CDR3aa: CASSDLSTGVAKNIQYF

abundance: .
j_gene: TRBJ1-1
d_gene: TRBD1
v_gene: TRBV19
CDR3nt: TGTGCCAGTAGTTTCGACAGGGCCCCCTATGAAGCTTTCTTT
CDR3aa: CASSFDRAPYEAFF

abundance: once
j_gene: TRBJ1-1
d_gene: .
v_gene: TRBV5-1
CDR3nt: TGCGCCAGCAGCTTGGTCGGGTACACTGAAGCTTTCTTT
CDR3aa: CASSLVGYTEAFF

abundance: .
j_gene: TRBJ2-3
d_gene: .
v_gene: TRBV9
CDR3nt: TGTGCCAGCAGCGTAGACGGGGCGCTCCGTACAGATACGCAGTATTTT
CDR3aa: CASSVDGALRTDTQYF

abundance: few
j_gene: TRBJ1-2
d_gene: .
v_gene: TRBV11-2
CDR3nt: TGTGCCAGCAGCCCGAGGACCCGGACGGTCGGCTACACCTTC
CDR3aa: CASSPRTRTVGYTF

abundance: .
j_gene: TRBJ2-1
d_gene: .
v_gene: TRBV18
CDR3nt: TGTGCCAGCTCTCACGGGGCGCAGGGAAAAAATGAGCAGTTCTTC
CDR3aa: CASSHGAQGKNEQFF

abundance: .
j_gene: TRBJ1-4
d_gene: .
v_gene: TRBV5-6
CDR3nt: TGTGCCAGCAGCTTGTCCTCAACTAATGAAAAACTGTTTTTT
CDR3aa: CASSLSSTNEKLFF

abundance: few
j_gene: TRBJ2-3
d_gene: TRBD2
v_gene: TRBV7-8
CDR3nt: TGTGCCAGCACCCTGGGGGGGGGTACAGATACGCAGTATTTT
CDR3aa: CASTLGGGTDTQYF

abundance: .
j_gene: TRBJ1-2
d_gene: .
v_gene: TRBV4-3
CDR3nt: TGCGCCAGCAGCCCCTCCTGGGAGGATCATGGCTACACCTTC
CDR3aa: CASSPSWEDHGYTF

abundance: .
j_gene: TRBJ2-7
d_gene: .
v_gene: TRBV6-1
CDR3nt: TGTGCCAGCACTGAGACACACGGCTCCTACGAGCAGTACTTC
CDR3aa: CASTETHGSYEQYF

abundance: few
j_gene: TRBJ1-1
d_gene: .
v_gene: TRBV19
CDR3nt: TGTGCCAGTAGTATACTTGGCGTTGACACTGAAGCTTTCTTT
CDR3aa: CASSILGVDTEAFF

abundance: .
j_gene: TRBJ1-4
d_gene: .
v_gene: TRBV19
CDR3nt: TGTGCCAGTATGGGCGATGCTAATGAAAAACTGTTTTTT
CDR3aa: CASMGDANEKLFF

abundance: .
j_gene: TRBJ1-6
d_gene: .
v_gene: TRBV7-3
CDR3nt: TGTGCCAGCAGCTTAACGGGGCAGGGTAGCTCACCCCTCCACTTT
CDR3aa: CASSLTGQGSSPLHF

abundance: .
j_gene: TRBJ2-7
d_gene: TRBD1
v_gene: TRBV11-2
CDR3nt: TGTGCCAGCAGCTCCGGACAGGATGCCTCCTACGAGCAGTACTTC
CDR3aa: CASSSGQDASYEQYF

abundance: .
j_gene: TRBJ1-1
d_gene: .
v_gene: TRBV7-2
CDR3nt: TGTGCCAGCAGCACTACCATTGACACTGAAGCTTTCTTT
CDR3aa: CASSTTIDTEAFF

abundance: .
j_gene: TRBJ2-2
d_gene: .
v_gene: TRBV2
CDR3nt: TGTGCCAGCAGGTTCAGGGGTATCGGGGAGCTGTTTTTT
CDR3aa: CASRFRGIGELFF

abundance: .
j_gene: TRBJ2-1
d_gene: .
v_gene: TRBV18
CDR3nt: TGTGCCAGCTCACCACCGTTGATAGCTATTAATGAGCAGTTCTTC
CDR3aa: CASSPPLIAINEQFF

abundance: .
j_gene: TRBJ2-3
d_gene: .
v_gene: TRBV6-6
CDR3nt: TGTGCCAGCAGTTTCGAGGGGCCAGAAGAGTATTTT
CDR3aa: CASSFEGPEEYF

abundance: .
j_gene: TRBJ2-3
d_gene: .
v_gene: TRBV7-9
CDR3nt: TGTGCCAGCAGCTTTGAACTAGACTTGTCTGGCACAGATACGCAGTATTTT
CDR3aa: CASSFELDLSGTDTQYF

abundance: .
j_gene: TRBJ2-2
d_gene: .
v_gene: TRBV7-6
CDR3nt: TGTGCCAGCAAACAGGTCTTCACCGGGGAGCTGTTTTTT
CDR3aa: CASKQVFTGELFF

abundance: .
j_gene: TRBJ2-3
d_gene: .
v_gene: TRBV7-7
CDR3nt: TGTGCCAGCAGCCCCCGCACCGACTACAGAAGCACAGATACGCAGTATTTT
CDR3aa: CASSPRTDYRSTDTQYF

abundance: .
j_gene: TRBJ1-1
d_gene: .
v_gene: TRBV11-2
CDR3nt: TGTGCCAGCAGCGCGTCCTCACGGTTTGAAGCTTTCTTT
CDR3aa: CASSASSRFEAFF

abundance: .
j_gene: TRBJ1-1
d_gene: TRBD1
v_gene: TRBV7-8
CDR3nt: TGTGCCAGCAGCGCCCGGGACAGGGGCTCTAACACTGAAGCTTTCTTT
CDR3aa: CASSARDRGSNTEAFF

abundance: .
j_gene: TRBJ2-3
d_gene: TRBD2
v_gene: TRBV9
CDR3nt: TGTGCCAGCAGCGGACGACTAGCGGGACCAGACACAGATACGCAGTATTTT
CDR3aa: CASSGRLAGPDTDTQYF

abundance: few
j_gene: TRBJ2-2
d_gene: TRBD1
v_gene: TRBV6-5
CDR3nt: TGTGCCAGCAGTTACTCGACGACAGGGGATACGGAGCTGTTTTTT
CDR3aa: CASSYSTTGDTELFF

abundance: .
j_gene: TRBJ2-7
d_gene: .
v_gene: TRBV5-1
CDR3nt: TGCGCCAGCAGCTTGGTGTCGCCGCCCTACGAGCAGTACTTC
CDR3aa: CASSLVSPPYEQYF

abundance: many
j_gene: TRBJ1-1
d_gene: .
v_gene: TRBV7-2
CDR3nt: TGTGCCAGCAGCGGAAGGTTGGGATTTGAAGCTTTCTTT
CDR3aa: CASSGRLGFEAFF